This T cell receptor beta chain was sequenced during a study of blood T cell repertoires in COVID-19. In the authors' methods: Reference gene primers were amplified, and this amplification served to estimate nucleated cell counts. Some clones are missing from TCRdb's copy, which holds only in-frame ones; the method was immunoSEQ multiplex PCR. The V and J calls and the clone size are those of that table, but D and trimming were determined from the DNA. The table has a few hundred thousand clones, about nine tenths seen once. V dropped 6 bases and J dropped 0 bases, with 11 bases sitting between them. Germline lookup yields CDR1 KGHSH and CDR2 LQKENI. CDR3 size: 14 residues.

This clonotype originated in a man between 65 and 85 years old with acute or convalescent COVID-19. The chain couples TRBV18 to TRBJ1-1; possibly TRBD1 for D (6 bases). Sample: peripheral blood. The CDR3 sequence: CASSLQGMNTEAFF. The CDR3 nucleotides are TGTGCCAGCTCGCTACAGGGCATGAACACTGAAGCTTTCTTT. The full variable domain, with the rest looked up from reference TRBV18 and TRBJ1-1, is NAGVMQNPRHLVRRRGQEARLRCSPMKGHSHVYWYRQLPEEGLKFMVYLQKENIIDESGMPKERFSAEFPKEGPSILRIQQVVRGDSAAYFCASSLQGMNTEAFFGQGTRLTVV.